This entry concerns a single TCR beta chain. Its antigen is still unknown. These data originate in a study of T cell responses to AZD1222 COVID-19 vaccine. Study-wide findings and caveats: Repertoire sampling happened only post peak T cell response.

Clones were read by immunoSEQ multiplex PCR, and TCRdb kept only the in-frame ones, dropping some. This sample carries 65,000 to 85,000 clones, 70% to 90% of them seen once, and the ten largest clones take 11%. Germline assignment: CDR1 SGDLS and CDR2 YYNGEE. V was shortened by 5 bases and J by 5 bases, with 21 bases between the two germline ends. The CDR3 covers 16 residues. Sequenced material: peripheral blood, taken on day 0 of AZD1222 vaccination. The chain joins TRBV9 to TRBJ2-3; D is tentatively TRBD1 or TRBD2 (6 bases each). This receptor was obtained from an adult in good health. The CDR3 DNA is TGTGCCAGCAGTGGGACCGGGGGCGAACTAGGAGATACGCAGTATTTT. Translation gives CASSGTGGELGDTQYF.